A selection of T cell receptor beta chains follows, all from one sample in a study of somatic mutations in cytotoxic T cells in rheumatoid arthritis. The table came from immunoSEQ multiplex PCR; TCRdb's copy has only in-frame clones and leaves some out. The data show about 18,000 clones, 70% to 85% seen once. The sequenced material came from CD8+ T cells sorted from blood. Source of these receptors: a man in his 60s in good health. Both conserved end residues are part of each CDR3.

V	J	CDR3
TRBV7-2	TRBJ2-7	CTSSSGTYEQYF
TRBV19	TRBJ2-1	CASRTSGGSSYNEQFF
TRBV18	TRBJ1-3	CASSNKDRGFGNTIYF
TRBV2	TRBJ2-7	CASSETYSYEQYF
TRBV6-5	TRBJ2-2	CASSYGDTLNTGELFF
TRBV6-5	NA	CASSPSTGNEQFF
TRBV4-1	TRBJ2-7	CASSQIGYEQYF
TRBV29-1	TRBJ2-7	CSGSTGLAYEQYF
TRBV7-8	TRBJ2-2	CASSQLAGFTGELFF
TRBV9	TRBJ2-7	CASSVATGDEQYF
TRBV14	TRBJ2-1	CASSPRSGNWGYNEQFF
TRBV5-6	TRBJ2-7	CASSFGTSQTYEQYF
TRBV30	TRBJ2-5	CAWTTWEGQETQYF
TRBV11-2	TRBJ1-2	CASSPGGYGYTF
TRBV23-1	TRBJ2-7	CASSPLGGSTYEQYF
TRBV7-2	TRBJ2-1	CASSLEYLSPWEQFF
TRBV4-1	TRBJ1-1	CASSQRVDSNTEAFF
TRBV7-9	TRBJ2-1	CASSPQETHEQFF
TRBV10-3	TRBJ2-7	CATVDRSSYEQYF
TRBV6-6	TRBJ2-7	CASSLEGGGYEQYF
TRBV6-5	TRBJ1-3	CASRRQSSGNTIYF
TRBV7-2	TRBJ1-2	CASSYPEARGYTF
TRBV6-1	TRBJ2-7	CASTSARGYEQYF
TRBV27	TRBJ2-2	CASSPDRAGELFF
TRBV4-1	TRBJ2-1	CASSQYPSGREPRYNEQFF
TRBV5-4	TRBJ2-7	CASSLEGLAGTYEQYF
TRBV18	TRBJ2-7	CASSPPGQGFSYEQYF
TRBV11-2	TRBJ2-7	CASQPPYYEQYF
TRBV9	TRBJ2-7	CASSVGGVGYEQYF
TRBV11-2	TRBJ2-3	CASSSSGGDTQYF
TRBV4-1	TRBJ2-3	CASSHKAGGTDTQYF
TRBV28	TRBJ2-1	CASSRRGTLYNEQFF
TRBV27	TRBJ2-3	CASSLDTGRTDTQYF
TRBV7-2	TRBJ2-1	CASSFRDSANEQFF
TRBV4-3	TRBJ2-1	CASSQDPRLRGLGYNEQFF
TRBV27	NA	CASSTRGDSPYEQYF